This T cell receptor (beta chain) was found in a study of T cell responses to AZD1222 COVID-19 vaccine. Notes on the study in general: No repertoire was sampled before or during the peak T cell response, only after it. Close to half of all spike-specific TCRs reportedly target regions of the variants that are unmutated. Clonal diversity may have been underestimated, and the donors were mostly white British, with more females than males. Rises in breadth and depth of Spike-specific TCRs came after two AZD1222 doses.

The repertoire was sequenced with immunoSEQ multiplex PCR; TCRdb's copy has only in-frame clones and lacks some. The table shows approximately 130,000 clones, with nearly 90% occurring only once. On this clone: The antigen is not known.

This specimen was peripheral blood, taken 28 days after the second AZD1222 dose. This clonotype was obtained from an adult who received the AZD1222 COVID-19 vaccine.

For the CDR3, the DNA is TGTGCCAGCAGCCGATTGGCGCTAGCGGAGCAGTTCTTC. Amino acid sequence: CASSRLALAEQFF. V usage is TRBV14 and J usage is TRBJ2-1, with TRBD2 as a possible D gene (6 bases). Germline-derived CDR1 and CDR2 are SGHDN and FVKESK. The CDR3 is 13 amino acids. Trimming shortened V by 4 bases and J by 10 bases, and 14 bases separated the two germline ends.